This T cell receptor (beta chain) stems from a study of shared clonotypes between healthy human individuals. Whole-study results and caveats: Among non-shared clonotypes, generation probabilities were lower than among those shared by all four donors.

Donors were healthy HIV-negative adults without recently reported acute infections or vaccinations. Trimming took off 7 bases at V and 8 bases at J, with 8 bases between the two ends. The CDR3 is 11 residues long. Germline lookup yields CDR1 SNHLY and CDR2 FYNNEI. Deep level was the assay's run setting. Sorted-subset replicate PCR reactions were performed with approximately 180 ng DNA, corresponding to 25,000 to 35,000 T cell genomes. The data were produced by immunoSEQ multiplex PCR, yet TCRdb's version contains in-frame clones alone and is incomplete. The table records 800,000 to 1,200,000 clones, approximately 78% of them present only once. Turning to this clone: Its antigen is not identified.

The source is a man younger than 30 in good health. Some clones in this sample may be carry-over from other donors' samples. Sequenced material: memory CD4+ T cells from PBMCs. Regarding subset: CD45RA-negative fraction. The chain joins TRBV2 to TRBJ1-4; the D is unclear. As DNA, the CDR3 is TGTGCCAGCACCTACACCGAAAAACTGTTTTTT. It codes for CASTYTEKLFF.